A few counts support the clone carrying this T cell receptor (beta chain). Its antigen is unidentified. Losses at the gene ends were 1 base for V and 9 bases for J; bases not matched to a gene: 5. This CDR3 region has 13 residues. The germline gives CDR1 SGHDT, CDR2 YYEEEE. The data were taken from a study of cytomegalovirus exposure and HLA in healthy donors. General observations from the study: Specificity for CMV antigens was confirmed in vitro for a few of the CMV-associated chains. Analysis was carried out at a later point, and it linked a missense DCLRE1C variant to TCR beta V- and J-gene trimming. Most CMV-associated TCR beta chains were later found to appear HLA-restricted.

Researchers ran the PCR with 60 Vbeta and 13 Jbeta primers. The protocol was immunoSEQ multiplex PCR, while the TCRdb copy is restricted to in-frame clones and leaves out a portion. The sample includes under 150,000 clones, over 70% of them seen just once. The chain is built from TRBV5-6 and TRBJ1-2, with 8 bases fitting TRBD1. The clonotype comes from a young woman in good health and CMV-seronegative. Sequenced input: PBMCs. DNA of the CDR3: TGTGCCAGCAGCTTGAGGACAGGGCGCAGCTACACCTTC. This sequence encodes CASSLRTGRSYTF.